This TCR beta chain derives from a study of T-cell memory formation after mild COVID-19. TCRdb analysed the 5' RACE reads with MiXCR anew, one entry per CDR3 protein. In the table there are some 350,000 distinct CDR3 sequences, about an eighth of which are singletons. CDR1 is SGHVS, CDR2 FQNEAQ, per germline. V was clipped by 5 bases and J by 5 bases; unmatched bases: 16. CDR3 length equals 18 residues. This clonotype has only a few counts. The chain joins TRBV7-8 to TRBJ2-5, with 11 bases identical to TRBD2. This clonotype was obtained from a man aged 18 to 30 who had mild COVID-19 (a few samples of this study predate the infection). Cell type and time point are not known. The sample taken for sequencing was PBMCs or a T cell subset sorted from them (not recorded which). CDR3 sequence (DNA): TGTGCCAGCAGCCCAACATTCCAACTAGCGGGGGTTTGGGAGACCCAGTACTTC. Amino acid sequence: CASSPTFQLAGVWETQYF.